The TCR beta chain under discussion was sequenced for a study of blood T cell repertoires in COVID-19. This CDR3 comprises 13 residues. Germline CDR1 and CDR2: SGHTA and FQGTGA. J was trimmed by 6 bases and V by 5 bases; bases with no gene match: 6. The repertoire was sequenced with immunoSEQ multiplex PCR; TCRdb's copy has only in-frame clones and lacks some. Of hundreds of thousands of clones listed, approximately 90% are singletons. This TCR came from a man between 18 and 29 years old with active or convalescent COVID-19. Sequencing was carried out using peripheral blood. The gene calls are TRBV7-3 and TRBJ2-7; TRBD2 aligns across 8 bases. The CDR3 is CASSLTGGGEQYF. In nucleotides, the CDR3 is TGTGCCAGCAGCCTCACCGGGGGGGGCGAGCAGTACTTC. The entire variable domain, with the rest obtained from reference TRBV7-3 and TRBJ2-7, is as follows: GAGVSQTPSNKVTEKGKYVELRCDPISGHTALYWYRQSLGQGPEFLIYFQGTGAADDSGLPNDRFFAVRPEGSVSTLKIQRTERGDSAVYLCASSLTGGGEQYFGPGTRLTVT.